This T cell receptor beta chain was found in a study of blood T cell repertoires in COVID-19 (dated by TCRdb to 2020 to 2021). Some background on the complete study: Samples from collaborators originated in the United States, Italy and Spain and spanned both the acute and convalescent phases of COVID-19. The samples were drawn from two sources: the first 160 participants of the ongoing ImmuneRACE study, and 1,000 to 1,500 subjects contributed by 6 global collaborators. Nearly every sample came with metadata listing a de-identified subject ID, COVID-19 status, age in years and sex. Subjects who had been exposed to COVID-19, were actively infected with it, or had recovered from it provided the deeply sampled blood TCRbeta repertoires that made up the dataset. The prospective study material was composed of cDNA or gDNA derived from T cells, B-cell-depleted T cells, or PBMCs. Where available, HLA class I and class II types were taken from metadata supplied by the sample provider and were not determined by assay-based typing. The repertoires were released in a freely available public database intended as a resource for research on the immune response to SARS-CoV-2. Beyond this particular receptor, the publication reports: The amount of clinical and demographic metadata varied by source and participant and was provided uncurated.

V loses 2 bases of germline sequence and J loses 2 bases, and the interval between the two ends is 13 bases. Its CDR3 holds 14 amino acids, cysteine through phenylalanine. Left in the record is the CDR3 DNA by itself, 42 bases read in frame from the first base. The germline V gene encodes CDR1 GTSNPN and CDR2 SVGIG (reference sequence). TCRbeta CDR3 regions were amplified from genomic DNA by means of the immunoSEQ Assay, a bias-controlled multiplex PCR. The study's own analysis went as follows. The number of nucleated cells in each sample was estimated by amplification of reference gene primers within the assay. To quantify the absolute abundance of each unique TCRbeta CDR3 rearrangement, sequence reads were collapsed and filtered. For each sample, productive Simpson clonality was calculated by taking the square root of Simpson's diversity index across productive rearrangements. The immuneACCESS repertoire file appears here via TCRdb, limited to in-frame rearrangements. These files lack a portion of the clones; in checked studies, under half of the deficit traces to unresolved V genes, and the cause of the others is not known. D and trimming were read from the DNA, whereas the V and J calls and clone size are those reported in that table. The sample has some 310,000 clones on record, around 86% of them singletons. Together, the top ten hold 1% of the sample.

Each collaborating institution followed its own protocols to collect whole blood in K2EDTA tubes. Collaborator samples were shipped for TCRbeta analysis as frozen whole blood, isolated PBMCs, or DNA extracted from either sample type. Comment on this clone: No cognate antigen has been identified for it. Base qualities were left out, and no much larger clone turns up one base away.

The TCR comes from a man between 45 and 60 years old with active or convalescent COVID-19. Here the chain combines TRBV30 and TRBJ2-7; perhaps TRBD1 is the D gene, with 6 bases matching. Sequencing input: peripheral blood. The nucleotide sequence reads TGTGCCTGGAGTAGTGAGACAGGCCCCTACGAGCAGTACTTC. The translation is CAWSSETGPYEQYF.